This T cell receptor (beta chain) originates from a study of early T cells in non-severe SARS-CoV-2 infection. From the 5' RACE reads, TCRdb called clonotypes with MiXCR, one entry per CDR3 protein. Of roughly 25,000 distinct CDR3 sequences listed, roughly 4.6% are singletons. This clonotype was recorded a few times. Germline V CDR1 and CDR2: KGHDR, SFDVKD. CDR3 length equals 13 residues. The V gene lost 3 bases and the J gene lost 7 bases, with 10 bases spanning the gap. This receptor was taken from an adult who was a healthcare worker with PCR-confirmed SARS-CoV-2 infection or an uninfected control (not recorded which). The sequenced material came from whole blood. V gene TRBV24-1 combines with J gene TRBJ2-3; D possibly corresponds to TRBD2 (6 bases). The CDR3: CATSDGTFYTQYF. CDR3 bases: TGTGCCACCAGTGATGGGACTTTTTATACGCAGTATTTT.